One and the same sample provided the 20 T cell receptor beta chains below, sequenced in a study of cytomegalovirus exposure and HLA in healthy donors. PCR involved 60 Vbeta and 13 Jbeta primers. Sequenced by immunoSEQ multiplex PCR; TCRdb stores in-frame clones only, minus some. This table lists about 96,000 clones. Sequenced sample: PBMCs. The receptor source for this set is a woman in her 30s in good health and CMV-seronegative.

This CDR3 reads CSVGTGASYEQYF. As DNA, the CDR3 is TGCAGCGTTGGGACAGGGGCTTCCTACGAGCAGTACTTC. The chain has TRBV29-1 and TRBJ2-7; 9 bases fit TRBD1. V was clipped by 4 bases and J by 1 base; unmatched bases: 2. This CDR3 has 13 amino acids. Looked up from germline, CDR1 is SQVTM and CDR2 is ANQGSEA.

The V gene is TRBV5-1, the J gene TRBJ2-1; 7 nucleotides line up with TRBD1. The CDR3 runs 16 residues. The germline CDR1 and CDR2 sequences are SGHRS and YFSETQ. J gave up 2 bases and V 0 bases, and 5 bases lay outside the gene matches. The CDR3 DNA reads as TGCGCCAGCAGCTTGGGATTGACAGGGACCTACAATGAGCAGTTCTTC. Amino acids: CASSLGLTGTYNEQFF.

The gene calls are TRBV6-6 and TRBJ1-4, with TRBD1 matching 7 bases. The CDR3 runs to 14 residues. V gave up 8 bases and J gave up 3 bases; unmatched junction bases: 6. Germline CDR1 and CDR2: MNHNY and SVGAGI (reference sequence). Here the CDR3 reads CASGYRGPNEKLFF. In nucleotides, the CDR3 is TGTGCCAGCGGCTACAGGGGTCCTAATGAAAAACTGTTTTTT.

The chain recombines TRBV5-1 with TRBJ2-5; 7 bases fit TRBD1. Gene TRBJ2-7 matches the end of the DNA better, so the J call may be wrong. The germline gives CDR1 SGHRS, CDR2 YFSETQ. CDR3 size: 12 residues. CDR3 DNA sequence: TGCGCCAGCAGGCTAGGGGGCGACGAGCAGTACTTC. This sequence encodes CASRLGGDEQYF.

This chain joins TRBV30 and TRBJ2-1, with a weak D call TRBD1 (5 bases). Trimming took off 6 bases at V and 4 bases at J, with 13 bases between the two ends. The CDR3 totals 13 residues. From germline, CDR1 is GTSNPN and CDR2 SVGIG (reference sequence). The CDR3 nucleotides read TGTGCCTGCACCGGCAGGGCATACAATGAGCAGTTCTTC. This encodes CACTGRAYNEQFF.

The chain uses TRBV5-4 and TRBJ2-5, with 16 bases aligning to TRBD2. Trimming removed 4 bases from V and 4 bases from J; junction bases left unmatched: 4. The CDR3 length is 16 residues. The germline CDR1 and CDR2 sequences are SGHNT and YYREEE (reference sequence). This CDR3 reads CASSQGLAGGPETQYF. The CDR3 bases are TGTGCCAGCAGCCAGGGACTAGCGGGAGGGCCAGAGACCCAGTACTTC.

The chain carries TRBV7-6 and TRBJ1-6, with TRBD1 as a possible D gene (6 bases). Per the germline V gene, CDR1 is SGHVS and CDR2 is FNYEAQ. This CDR3 has 15 amino acids. The V end was cut by 2 bases, the J end by 8 bases, with 13 bases between. In DNA, the CDR3 is TGTGCCAGCAGCTTAACAGGGCCAGGGGATTCACCCCTCCACTTT. Amino acids: CASSLTGPGDSPLHF.

CDR3 in amino acids: CASSYSGTGSRGEQYF. DNA for the CDR3: TGCGCCAGCAGCTATTCCGGGACAGGGAGTCGGGGCGAGCAGTACTTC. J is TRBJ2-7 and V is TRBV5-1; 9 bases map to TRBD1. CDR3 length: 16 residues. In germline, CDR1 is SGHRS, CDR2 YFSETQ. V shed 3 bases, J shed 6 bases, and the junction held 13 bases outside the gene matches.

The gene calls are TRBV7-3 and TRBJ1-1; 8 bases are a match to TRBD1. Unmatched junction bases numbered 5, after V lost 1 base and J lost 10 bases. This CDR3 has 13 amino acids. CDR1 and CDR2 from the germline V gene are SGHTA and FQGTGA. CDR3 region: CASSLSGDRGAFF. DNA for the CDR3: TGTGCCAGCAGCTTAAGCGGAGACAGGGGAGCTTTCTTT. The variable domain in full, completed from reference TRBV7-3 and TRBJ1-1, reads GAGVSQTPSNKVTEKGKYVELRCDPISGHTALYWYRQSLGQGPEFLIYFQGTGAADDSGLPNDRFFAVRPEGSVSTLKIQRTERGDSAVYLCASSLSGDRGAFFGQGTRLTVV.

The chain is built from TRBV4-1 and TRBJ1-4; maybe TRBD1 (5 bases). Trimming pared 0 bases from V and 7 bases from J, leaving 9 bases between. This CDR3 is 14 amino acids long. Germline CDR1 reads MGHRA; CDR2 reads YSYEKL. CDR3 loop: CASSQEGAREKLFF. CDR3 sequence (DNA): TGCGCCAGCAGCCAAGAAGGGGCCCGTGAAAAACTGTTTTTT.

Frequency places this clone as medium-sized. This chain uses TRBV19 with TRBJ2-1; TRBD1 matches at 9 bases. V was clipped by 3 bases and J by 6 bases; unmatched bases: 6. This CDR3 comprises 15 residues. The germline V gene encodes CDR1 LNHDA and CDR2 SQIVND (reference sequence). CDR3 DNA sequence: TGTGCCAGTAGTATGTCTGGGACAGGGTTCAATGAGCAGTTCTTC. Translating it yields CASSMSGTGFNEQFF.

CDR3 loop: CASSSGLAGGIDTQYF. The CDR3 region has the DNA TGTGCCAGCAGCTCCGGACTAGCGGGGGGAATAGATACGCAGTATTTT. The chain carries TRBV7-3 and TRBJ2-3; 14 nucleotides line up with TRBD2. This CDR3 comprises 16 residues. Germline CDR1 reads SGHTA; CDR2 reads FQGTGA. Losses at the gene ends were 4 bases for V and 5 bases for J; bases not matched to a gene: 5.

The chain couples TRBV9 to TRBJ1-6, with unresolved D. Trimming removed 0 bases from V and 6 bases from J, with 10 bases in between. Germline values: CDR1 SGDLS, CDR2 YYNGEE. The CDR3 runs to 15 residues. CDR3 region: CASSVDPAGNSPLHF. In DNA form, the CDR3 reads TGTGCCAGCAGCGTAGACCCGGCGGGTAATTCACCCCTCCACTTT.

The J gene is TRBJ1-3, the V gene TRBV7-8; D might be TRBD1 (6 bases). Trimming shortened V by 5 bases and J by 5 bases, and 7 bases separated the two germline ends. Germline loops: CDR1 SGHVS, CDR2 FQNEAQ. The CDR3 sequence is 12 residues long. The CDR3 loop reads CASSGDRNTIYF. The CDR3 DNA is TGTGCCAGCAGCGGGGACAGAAACACCATATATTTT. The full variable domain, completed using reference TRBV7-8 and TRBJ1-3, is GAGVSQSPRYKVAKRGQDVALRCDPISGHVSLFWYQQALGQGPEFLTYFQNEAQLDKSGLPSDRFFAERPEGSVSTLKIQRTQQEDSAVYLCASSGDRNTIYFGEGSWLTVV.

The chain recombines TRBV5-4 with TRBJ2-1; the match to TRBD2 covers 13 bases. The CDR3 loop spans 15 amino acids. Germline V CDR1 and CDR2: SGHNT, YYREEE (reference sequence). V shed 3 bases and J 10 bases; nucleotides not matched to a gene: 7. In nucleotides, the CDR3 is TGTGCCAGCAGCTACTCCGGGACTAGCGGGACGGAGCAGTTCTTC. It codes for CASSYSGTSGTEQFF.

This rearrangement joins TRBV4-2 to TRBJ1-2, with D perhaps matching TRBD1 (5 bases). Germline V CDR1 and CDR2: LGHNA, YNFKEQ. This CDR3 spans 17 amino acids. Deletions cut 0 bases from V and 0 bases from J, with 14 bases between. DNA of the CDR3: TGTGCCAGCAGCCAAGACTGGGCAGGGCCAGCTAACTATGGCTACACCTTC. Protein product: CASSQDWAGPANYGYTF.

The chain has TRBV6-5 and TRBJ2-7; a weak D match, TRBD1 (6 bases). Germline CDR1 reads MNHEY; CDR2 reads SVGAGI. The CDR3 has 15 residues. The V end was cut by 6 bases, the J end by 0 bases, with 15 bases between. CDR3 sequence: CASRIGTLSSYEQYF. CDR3 DNA: TGTGCCAGCAGGATCGGGACATTGAGCTCCTACGAGCAGTACTTC.

The gene calls are TRBV5-6 and TRBJ2-7; maybe TRBD1 (5 bases). Germline-derived CDR1 and CDR2 are SGHDT and YYEEEE. The CDR3 runs to 14 residues. V was clipped by 5 bases and J by 5 bases, with 17 bases between them. The CDR3 coding sequence is TGTGCCAGCAGTTGGTACCCCAGGGTTCACGAGCAGTACTTC. Translating gives CASSWYPRVHEQYF.

V usage is TRBV7-2 and J usage is TRBJ2-3; D unresolved. Trimming cost V 1 base and J 4 bases, with 12 bases left between them. The CDR3 spans 15 residues. CDR1 and CDR2 (germline): SGHTA, FQGNSA. CDR3 sequence reads: CASSLVLTRSDTQYF. CDR3 sequence (DNA): TGTGCCAGCAGCTTAGTGTTGACTCGTTCAGATACGCAGTATTTT.

The chain has TRBV28 and TRBJ2-1; 10 bases are shared with TRBD2. The germline gives CDR1 MDHEN, CDR2 SYDVKM. After removal of 5 bases from V and 0 bases from J, the junction contained 7 bases not matched to a gene. This CDR3 spans 17 amino acids. The CDR3 loop reads CASSRTSGRSSYNEQFF. The CDR3 DNA follows: TGTGCCAGCAGTCGGACTAGCGGCCGGAGCTCCTACAATGAGCAGTTCTTC.